This TCR beta chain comes out of a study of blood T cell repertoires in COVID-19. On the study more broadly: COVID-19 samples from acute and convalescent phases originated in the United States, Italy and Spain. Nucleic acid was either cDNA or gDNA, and it came from T cells, B-cell-depleted T cells, or PBMCs.

This clone was seen a handful of times. Germline CDR1 MNHEY, CDR2 SMNVEV (reference sequence). This CDR3 spans 14 amino acids. V lost 1 base to trimming and J lost 2 bases, with 9 bases between them. Data came from immunoSEQ multiplex PCR; TCRdb stores just in-frame clones and leaves some out. This table has 40,000 to 45,000 clones, 89% appearing once. The receptor was isolated from a man aged 50 to 60 with active COVID-19. Material: peripheral blood. This rearrangement joins TRBV27 to TRBJ2-7; D gene ambiguous. The CDR3 DNA is TGTGCCAGCAGTTTATATGGAGAGACCTACGAGCAGTACTTC. It encodes CASSLYGETYEQYF.